The rows below give T cell receptor beta chains drawn from one sample of a study of T-cell reconstitution after alpha-beta-depleted transplantation in children. TCRdb used MiXCR to reprocess the PCR reads, holding one entry per CDR3 protein. The repertoire holds 150,000 to 200,000 distinct CDR3 sequences, with approximately 6% as singletons. The material sequenced was PBMCs, taken before TCRalphabeta/CD19-depleted stem cell transplant. Source of these receptors: a girl less than two years old with combined immunodeficiency, due to receive a stem cell transplant. Both conserved end residues are part of each CDR3. A D gene is named only where the DNA matches it firmly. Clone size is shown for a subset of rows, as once, few, many or a class of expanded clone.

V gene	J gene	clone size	D gene	CDR3 DNA	CDR3 protein
TRBV29-1	TRBJ2-1	many	NA	TGCAGCGTTGGGGTAGGCGGCACGACTTCACGCAATGAGCAGTTCTTC	CSVGVGGTTSRNEQFF
TRBV10-2	TRBJ2-5	NA	NA	TGCGCCAGCATTGACAGCCAAGAGACCCAGTACTTC	CASIDSQETQYF
TRBV5-1	TRBJ2-5	many	TRBD2	TGCGCCAGCAGCTTAGGGGGACTAGCGGGGAGAGAGACCCAGTACTTC	CASSLGGLAGRETQYF
TRBV3-1	TRBJ2-1	few	TRBD2	TGTGCCAGCAGCCCCGGGACTAGCGGCCTTTCCAATGAGCAGTTCTTC	CASSPGTSGLSNEQFF
TRBV28	TRBJ2-3	many	NA	TGTGCCAGCAGTTCTGACGGACAGTCGGCGGATAGCACAGATACGCAGTATTTT	CASSSDGQSADSTDTQYF
TRBV7-6	TRBJ2-7	NA	TRBD1	TGTGCCAGCAGCCCCTTCCAGGACAGGGGCTACGAGCAGTACTTC	CASSPFQDRGYEQYF
TRBV20-1	TRBJ1-5	few	NA	TGCAGTGCGGCGGGTAGCAATCAGCCCCAGCATTTT	CSAAGSNQPQHF
TRBV28	TRBJ1-2	few	TRBD1	TGTGCCAGCAGTGGGGGATTTACAGGGGGCTATGGCTACACCTTC	CASSGGFTGGYGYTF
TRBV9	TRBJ1-1	many	NA	TGTGCCAGCAGCGTAGGTGGCACGGGGGAAGCTTTCTTT	CASSVGGTGEAFF
TRBV5-1	TRBJ2-3	many	NA	TGCGCCAGCAGCTTGGTAGGCGGGAGCACAGATACGCAGTATTTT	CASSLVGGSTDTQYF
TRBV29-1	TRBJ2-5	many	NA	TGCAGCGTTAGTGGTGCGGAGCGGGCGTCGTGGGAGACCCAGTACTTC	CSVSGAERASWETQYF
TRBV12-3/TRBV12-4	TRBJ1-1	many	NA	TGTGCCAGCAGTCTGGGTCCGGGTGAAGCTTTCTTT	CASSLGPGEAFF
TRBV7-2	TRBJ1-6	NA	TRBD1	TGTGCCAGCAGCTTCGGCCAGGGGGGGGGGCCACCCCTCCACTTT	CASSFGQGGGPPLHF
TRBV29-1	TRBJ2-7	many	TRBD2	TGCAGCGTTGTGCGTAGCGGGAATTCCTACGAGCAGTACTTC	CSVVRSGNSYEQYF
TRBV11-2	TRBJ2-7	NA	NA	TGTGCCAGCAGCCCTATCACTAGACTAGGGTGGTACGAGCAGTACTTC	CASSPITRLGWYEQYF
TRBV28	TRBJ1-5	many	NA	TGTGCCAGCACCTACGAAGGGGGTAGCAATCAGCCCCAGCATTTT	CASTYEGGSNQPQHF
TRBV27	TRBJ1-2	many	NA	TGTGCCAGCAGTTTGGGTCACTCTAACTATGGCTACACCTTC	CASSLGHSNYGYTF
TRBV3-1	TRBJ2-3	many	NA	TGTGCCAGCAGCCAACTGCGCGGGGGCAACGCGCAGTATTTT	CASSQLRGGNAQYF
TRBV7-8	TRBJ2-5	few	TRBD2	TGTGCCAGCAGCTTAGGACTAGCGGGGGGGTACCAAGAGACCCAGTACTTC	CASSLGLAGGYQETQYF
TRBV12-3/TRBV12-4	TRBJ2-7	many	NA	TGTGCCAGCAGTGCCCGGGTCCTCTACGAGCAGTACTTC	CASSARVLYEQYF
TRBV12-3/TRBV12-4	TRBJ2-4	many	NA	TGTGCCAGCAGTTTAGCGCTAAACAGACTAGCCAAAAACATTCAGTACTTC	CASSLALNRLAKNIQYF
TRBV5-1	TRBJ2-5	few	TRBD2	TGCGCCAGCAGCTTGATTTGGAGCGGGGGGGCTAACCCCGATGGAGAGACCCAGTACTTC	CASSLIWSGGANPDGETQYF